One sample yielded the 10 T cell receptor beta chains listed below, sequenced in a study of shared clonotypes between healthy human individuals. Here immunoSEQ multiplex PCR was the method, and the copy in TCRdb shows in-frame clones only, minus some. The top ten clones hold around 1% of a sample with nearly 2 million clones, less than 95% of them seen once. Naive CD8 cells lacked CD45RO and underwent positive selection for CCR7, leaving out terminally differentiated effector memory CD45RA+ cells. Sequencing was carried out using naive CD8+ T cells sorted from blood. Receptors originate from a man between 18 and 29 years old in good health.

This chain connects TRBV6-4 to TRBJ2-1, with 16 bases that match TRBD2. The CDR3 has 19 amino acids. Losses at the gene ends were 2 bases for V and 3 bases for J; bases not matched to a gene: 7. Germline values: CDR1 MRHNA, CDR2 SNTAGT. The CDR3 loop is CASSDECGTSGGGYNEQFF. Written as DNA, the CDR3 is TGTGCCAGCAGTGACGAATGCGGGACTAGCGGGGGGGGCTACAATGAGCAGTTCTTC.

The chain employs TRBV4-1 and TRBJ2-3, with D perhaps TRBD2 (5 bases). Germline CDR1 MGHRA, CDR2 YSYEKL. CDR3 length equals 15 residues. V dropped 5 bases and J dropped 5 bases, with 17 bases sitting between them. The CDR3 region has the DNA TGCGCCAGCAGCATGATTGGCGGGCTTGGAGATACGCAGTATTTT. Protein product: CASSMIGGLGDTQYF.

The V call is TRBV27, the J call TRBJ2-7; 7 bases are a match to TRBD2. Trimming removed 3 bases from V and 2 bases from J; junction bases left unmatched: 7. This CDR3 spans 15 amino acids. Germline loops: CDR1 MNHEY, CDR2 SMNVEV (reference sequence). In nucleotides, the CDR3 is TGTGCCAGCAGTTTGGGTCCTAGCGGAGCCTACGAGCAGTACTTC. The encoded protein is CASSLGPSGAYEQYF.

The J gene is TRBJ1-2, the V gene TRBV4-1, with TRBD1 matching over 7 bases. Germline CDR1 reads MGHRA; CDR2 reads YSYEKL. This CDR3 is 16 amino acids long. V shed 4 bases and J 1 base; nucleotides not matched to a gene: 9. The CDR3 loop reads CASSPAAGGVNYGYTF. The CDR3 DNA follows: TGCGCCAGCAGCCCAGCCGCAGGGGGGGTTAACTATGGCTACACCTTC.

CDR3 coding DNA: TGTGCCAGCAGCATGGACAGTCCCCACGAGCAGTACTTC. Translated, it gives CASSMDSPHEQYF. The gene calls are TRBV5-4 and TRBJ2-7; a possible D gene is TRBD1 (6 bases). The germline V and J ends were trimmed by 4 bases and 5 bases, with 13 bases remaining between them. The CDR3 is 13 amino acids. The germline V gene encodes CDR1 SGHNT and CDR2 YYREEE (reference sequence). Drawing the rest from reference TRBV5-4 and TRBJ2-7, the complete variable domain is ETGVTQSPTHLIKTRGQQVTLRCSSQSGHNTVSWYQQALGQGPQFIFQYYREEENGRGNFPPRFSGLQFPNYSSELNVNALELDDSALYLCASSMDSPHEQYFGPGTRLTVT.

The J gene is TRBJ2-7, the V gene TRBV4-1; 8 bases are a match to TRBD1. Germline-derived CDR1 and CDR2 are MGHRA and YSYEKL. The J segment lost 3 bases and the V segment lost 3 bases, leaving 7 bases of the junction unmatched. CDR3 size: 15 residues. The CDR3 region has the DNA TGCGCCAGCAGCCATACCGGGACAGGAGGCTACGAGCAGTACTTC. This gives the protein CASSHTGTGGYEQYF.

This chain uses TRBV30 with TRBJ1-1; D remains unclear. The CDR3 is made up of 13 amino acids. Trimming removed 2 bases from V and 0 bases from J, with 7 bases in between. The V gene's germline CDR1 is GTSNPN and CDR2 SVGIG (reference sequence). DNA for the CDR3: TGTGCCTGGAGTTCGACTATGAACACTGAAGCTTTCTTT. Its translation: CAWSSTMNTEAFF.

The chain combines TRBV10-2 with TRBJ2-2; D remains unclear. Germline V gene lookup returns CDR1 WSHSY and CDR2 SAAADI. This CDR3 is built from 13 residues. V was cut by 7 bases and J by 0 bases, with 6 bases left in between. CDR3 nucleotide sequence: TGCGCCAGCACAGACACGAACACCGGGGAGCTGTTTTTT. It specifies CASTDTNTGELFF.

The table lists this clone with a count of one. V is TRBV2 and J is TRBJ2-2, with 11 bases identical to TRBD2. V gave up 7 bases and J gave up 0 bases; unmatched junction bases: 10. Looked up from germline, CDR1 is SNHLY and CDR2 is FYNNEI. This CDR3 is built from 18 residues. CDR3 loop: CASMWASGGIPNTGELFF. In nucleotides, the CDR3 is TGTGCCAGCATGTGGGCTAGCGGGGGGATACCGAACACCGGGGAGCTGTTTTTT.

This clone occurred a few times. The chain employs TRBV5-4 and TRBJ1-6; the D gene is possibly TRBD1 (5 bases). The CDR3 is made up of 12 amino acids. CDR1 is SGHNT, CDR2 YYREEE, per germline (reference sequence). Trimming pared 4 bases from V and 15 bases from J, leaving 14 bases between. CDR3 sequence: CASSGGASGLHF. For the CDR3, the DNA is TGTGCCAGCAGCGGGGGAGCATCTGGCCTCCACTTT.